This section outlines one T cell receptor beta chain sequence together with its context. This sample stems from a study of PD-L1 blockade in urothelial cancer. For the study at large: The study started patients on atezolizumab in the mid-2010s, giving 1,200 mg intravenously every 3 weeks. Twenty-five of 29 patients were males with bladder-origin urothelial cancer.

Some clones are missing from TCRdb's copy, which holds only in-frame ones; the method was immunoSEQ multiplex PCR. The data show some 76,000 clones, with less than 90% seen just once and 3.4% held by the top ten. The germline V gene encodes CDR1 SGHNT and CDR2 YENEEA. The V end lost 2 bases, the J end lost 5 bases, and 12 bases lay between the germline ends. The CDR3 is 14 residues long. This material consisted of PBMCs, taken around atezolizumab (anti-PD-L1) treatment. This clonotype originated in a man in his fifties or sixties with urothelial cancer. The chain has TRBV11-3 and TRBJ2-5; the D gene is possibly TRBD1 (7 bases). The CDR3, as DNA: TGTGCCAGCAGCTTAACAGGGGAGGAGGAGACCCAGTACTTC. Translated: CASSLTGEEETQYF.